This TCR beta chain is drawn from a study of blood T cells in healthy people across ages. The germline V and J ends were trimmed by 4 bases and 6 bases, with 29 bases remaining between them. Germline V gene data show CDR1 as SGDLS and CDR2 as YYNGEE. The CDR3 sequence is 19 residues long. A sample-barcoded 5' primer and a J-beta primer mix were used in a second PCR of roughly 6 to 12 cycles. TCRdb reanalysed the 5' RACE reads using MiXCR and keeps one entry per CDR3 protein. The sample lists under 750,000 distinct CDR3 sequences, 40% to 55% occurring once. Study results and caveats: Aged donors had fewer naive CD4+ cells and lower diversity than long-lived donors. Roughly linearly, TCR beta diversity per million T cells fell as age increased.

Points on this clonotype: Its specificity is unknown.

The chain recombines TRBV9 with TRBJ2-1; possible D gene TRBD1, 10 bases. This clonotype was sampled from a man aged 80 or over in good health. The source material was blood. DNA for the CDR3: TGTGCCAGCAGCTCAGACAGGGGGCGATTAGCGGGAGTCCCCAATGAGCAGTTCTTC. Encoded protein: CASSSDRGRLAGVPNEQFF. Variable domain in full (rest from reference TRBV9 and TRBJ2-1): DSGVTQTPKHLITATGQRVTLRCSPRSGDLSVYWYQQSLDQGLQFLIQYYNGEERAKGNILERFSAQQFPDLHSELNLSSLELGDSALYFCASSSDRGRLAGVPNEQFFGPGTRLTVL.